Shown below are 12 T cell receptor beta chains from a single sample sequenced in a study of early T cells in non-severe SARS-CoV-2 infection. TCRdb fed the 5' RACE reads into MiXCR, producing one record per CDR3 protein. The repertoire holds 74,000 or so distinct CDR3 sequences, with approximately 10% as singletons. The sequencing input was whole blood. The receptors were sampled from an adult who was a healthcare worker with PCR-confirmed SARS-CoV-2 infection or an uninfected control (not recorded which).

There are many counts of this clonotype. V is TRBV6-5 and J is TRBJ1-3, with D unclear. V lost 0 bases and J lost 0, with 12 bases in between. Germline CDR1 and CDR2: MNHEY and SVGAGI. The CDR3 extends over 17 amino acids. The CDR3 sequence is CASSYSPALISGNTIYF. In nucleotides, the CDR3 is TGTGCCAGCAGTTACTCGCCAGCTCTTATCTCTGGAAACACCATATATTTT.

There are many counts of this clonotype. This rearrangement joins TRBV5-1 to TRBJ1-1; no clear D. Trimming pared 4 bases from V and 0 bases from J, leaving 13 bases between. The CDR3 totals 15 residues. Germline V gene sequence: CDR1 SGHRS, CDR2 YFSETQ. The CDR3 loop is CASSRSTLMNTEAFF. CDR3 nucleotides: TGCGCCAGCAGCCGTTCGACTCTCATGAACACTGAAGCTTTCTTT.

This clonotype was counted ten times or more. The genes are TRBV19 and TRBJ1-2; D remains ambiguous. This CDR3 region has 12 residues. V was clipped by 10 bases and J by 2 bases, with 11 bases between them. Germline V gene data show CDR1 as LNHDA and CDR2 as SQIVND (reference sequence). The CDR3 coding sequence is TGTGCCACCCGGACGGACAACTATGGCTACACCTTC. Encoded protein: CATRTDNYGYTF.

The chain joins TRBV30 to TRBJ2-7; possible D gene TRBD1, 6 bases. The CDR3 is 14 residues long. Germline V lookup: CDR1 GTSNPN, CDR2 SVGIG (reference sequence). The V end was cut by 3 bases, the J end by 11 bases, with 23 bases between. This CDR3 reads CAWRLGQGPVWEYF. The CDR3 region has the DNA TGTGCCTGGAGACTTGGTCAGGGGCCTGTCTGGGAGTACTTC.

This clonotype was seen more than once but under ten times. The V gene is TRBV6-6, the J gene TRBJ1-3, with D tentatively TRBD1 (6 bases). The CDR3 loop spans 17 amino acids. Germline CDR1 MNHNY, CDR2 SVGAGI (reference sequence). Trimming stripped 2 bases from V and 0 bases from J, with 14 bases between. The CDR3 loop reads CASSYQDSRPSGNTIYF. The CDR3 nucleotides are TGTGCCAGCAGTTACCAGGACAGCCGGCCCTCTGGAAACACCATATATTTT.

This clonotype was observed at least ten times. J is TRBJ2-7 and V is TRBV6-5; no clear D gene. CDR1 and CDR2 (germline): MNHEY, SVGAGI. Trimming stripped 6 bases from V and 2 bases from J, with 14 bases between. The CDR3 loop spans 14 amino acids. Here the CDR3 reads CASRQPDVAYEQYF. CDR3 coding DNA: TGTGCCAGCAGACAGCCGGACGTGGCCTACGAGCAGTACTTC.

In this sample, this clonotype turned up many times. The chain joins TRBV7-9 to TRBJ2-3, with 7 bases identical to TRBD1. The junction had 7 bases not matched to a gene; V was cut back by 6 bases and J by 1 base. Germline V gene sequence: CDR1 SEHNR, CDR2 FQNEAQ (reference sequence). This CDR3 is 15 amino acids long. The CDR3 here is CASRKQGLGTDTQYF. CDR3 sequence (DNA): TGTGCCAGCAGGAAACAGGGGCTGGGCACAGATACGCAGTATTTT.

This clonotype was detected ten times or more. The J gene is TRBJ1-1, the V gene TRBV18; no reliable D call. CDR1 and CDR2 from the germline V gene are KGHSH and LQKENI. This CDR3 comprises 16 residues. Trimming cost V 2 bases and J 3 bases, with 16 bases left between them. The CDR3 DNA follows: TGTGCCAGCTCACCAGTCCAGGCCCCCGGGGACACTGAAGCTTTCTTT. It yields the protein CASSPVQAPGDTEAFF. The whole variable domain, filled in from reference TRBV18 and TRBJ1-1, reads NAGVMQNPRHLVRRRGQEARLRCSPMKGHSHVYWYRQLPEEGLKFMVYLQKENIIDESGMPKERFSAEFPKEGPSILRIQQVVRGDSAAYFCASSPVQAPGDTEAFFGQGTRLTVV.

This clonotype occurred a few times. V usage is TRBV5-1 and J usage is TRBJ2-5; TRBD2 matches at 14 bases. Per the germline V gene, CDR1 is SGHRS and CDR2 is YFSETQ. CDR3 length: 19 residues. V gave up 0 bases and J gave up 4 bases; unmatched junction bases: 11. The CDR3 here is CASSLAGTSGGPQRETQYF. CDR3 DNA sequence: TGCGCCAGCAGCTTGGCCGGGACTAGCGGGGGACCCCAGCGAGAGACCCAGTACTTC.

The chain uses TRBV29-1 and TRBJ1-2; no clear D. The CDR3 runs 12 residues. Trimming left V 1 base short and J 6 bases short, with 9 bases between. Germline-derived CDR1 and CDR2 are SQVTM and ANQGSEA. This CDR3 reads CSVEAIGDGYTF. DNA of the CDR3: TGCAGCGTTGAAGCGATCGGGGATGGCTACACCTTC.

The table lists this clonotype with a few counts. CDR3 in amino acids: CASSLTGVVTDTQYF. CDR3 bases: TGCGCCAGCAGCTTAACGGGAGTTGTGACAGATACGCAGTATTTT. V and J are TRBV5-1 and TRBJ2-3, with TRBD2 as a possible D gene (6 bases). V lost 2 bases and J lost 3, with 13 bases in between. Germline V gives CDR1 SGHRS, CDR2 YFSETQ. CDR3 length equals 15 residues.

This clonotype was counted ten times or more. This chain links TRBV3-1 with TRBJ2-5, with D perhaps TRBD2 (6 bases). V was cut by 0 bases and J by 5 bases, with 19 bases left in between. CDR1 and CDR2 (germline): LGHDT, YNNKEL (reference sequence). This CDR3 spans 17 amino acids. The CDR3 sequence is CASSQDIRADGGETQYF. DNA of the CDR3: TGTGCCAGCAGCCAAGATATTAGGGCCGACGGAGGGGAGACCCAGTACTTC.